The present T cell receptor (beta chain) was sequenced within a study of cytomegalovirus exposure and HLA in healthy donors. Primers included in the PCR were 60 Vbeta and 13 Jbeta primers. Generated by immunoSEQ multiplex PCR, the TCRdb table keeps only in-frame clones and is missing some. Here the sample table reports about 67,000 clones. Germline V gives CDR1 MGHDK, CDR2 SYGVNS. The CDR3 spans 15 residues. Trimming removed 3 bases at V and 2 bases at J, with 14 bases between. The chain is built from TRBV25-1 and TRBJ2-7, with D possibly being TRBD1 (6 bases). The sample was PBMCs. The source of this sequence is a woman aged 30 to 39 in good health and CMV-seronegative. CDR3 in DNA: TGTGCCAGCAGTGACATAGGACAGCCTGCCTACGAGCAGTACTTC. This encodes CASSDIGQPAYEQYF.